Listed below are T cell receptor beta chains from one sample, sequenced in a study of CD8+ T cells in alopecia areata. Clones were read by immunoSEQ multiplex PCR, and TCRdb kept only the in-frame ones, dropping some. The sample contains roughly 200,000 clones, 30% to 40% of which appear only once. The material sequenced was CD4+ T cells sorted from blood, taken at approximately week 34, from a patient treated with tofacitinib. The receptors shown here come from a human donor with alopecia areata. The CDR3 runs from the conserved cysteine through the conserved F or W. The order of the fields is CDR3 length, J gene, V gene, clone size, D gene, CDR3 protein, CDR3 DNA. A D gene is named only where the DNA matches it firmly. Not every row has a clone size; where given, it reads once, few, many or a size class.

13,TRBJ2-1,TRBV6-1,few,TRBD1,CASSDGQGGYQFF,TGTGCCAGCAGTGACGGACAGGGGGGTTATCAGTTCTTC
15,TRBJ2-7,TRBV7-8,.,.,CASSLEAGSSYEQYF,TGTGCCAGCAGCTTAGAGGCCGGCAGCTCCTACGAGCAGTACTTC
14,TRBJ2-1,TRBV27,.,TRBD2,CASMWGGSYNEQFF,TGTGCCAGCATGTGGGGGGGGAGCTACAATGAGCAGTTCTTC
14,TRBJ1-2,TRBV4-1,.,.,CASSQGPGGYGYTF,TGCGCCAGCAGCCAAGGGCCGGGCGGCTATGGCTACACCTTC
17,TRBJ2-3,TRBV10-3,few,.,CAIKTERVTPSTDTQYF,TGTGCCATCAAAACCGAGCGGGTGACCCCTAGCACAGATACGCAGTATTTT
14,TRBJ2-2,TRBV13,.,TRBD2,CAISGRATTGELFF,TGTGCCATTAGCGGGAGGGCCACCACCGGGGAGCTGTTTTTT
12,TRBJ2-7,TRBV30,.,.,CAWSSGSYEQYF,TGTGCCTGGAGTAGCGGATCCTACGAGCAGTACTTC
14,TRBJ2-3,TRBV30,.,.,CAWSVGREVDTQYF,TGTGCCTGGAGTGTCGGTAGGGAGGTAGATACGCAGTATTTT
15,TRBJ2-1,TRBV6-1,.,.,CASRSFRGGNNEQFF,TGTGCCAGCAGGTCCTTTAGGGGGGGCAACAATGAGCAGTTCTTC
16,TRBJ2-7,TRBV4-1,.,.,CASSQRVLLSTYEQYF,TGCGCCAGCAGCCAGAGAGTTCTACTAAGCACCTACGAGCAGTACTTC
16,TRBJ2-1,TRBV30,.,.,CAWSVSGVPPEHEQFF,TGTGCCTGGAGTGTTTCGGGGGTTCCTCCCGAACATGAGCAGTTCTTC
14,TRBJ1-1,TRBV11-2,.,.,CASSLARGLTEAFF,TGTGCCAGCAGCTTAGCCAGGGGCCTCACTGAAGCTTTCTTT
14,TRBJ2-2,TRBV7-2,few,.,CASSLDRVPGELFF,TGTGCCAGCAGCTTAGACAGGGTCCCCGGGGAGCTGTTTTTT